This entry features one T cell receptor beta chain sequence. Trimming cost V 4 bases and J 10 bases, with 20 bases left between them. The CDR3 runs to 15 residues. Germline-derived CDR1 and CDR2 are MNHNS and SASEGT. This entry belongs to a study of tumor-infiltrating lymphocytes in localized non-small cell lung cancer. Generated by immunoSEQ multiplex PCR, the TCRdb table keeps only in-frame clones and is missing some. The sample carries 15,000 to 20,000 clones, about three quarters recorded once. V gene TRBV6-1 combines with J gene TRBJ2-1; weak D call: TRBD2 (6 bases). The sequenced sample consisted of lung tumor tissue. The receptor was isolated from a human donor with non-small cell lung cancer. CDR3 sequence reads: CASSARTKRVSEQFF. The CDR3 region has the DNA TGTGCCAGCAGTGCCCGGACTAAGCGGGTATCGGAGCAGTTCTTC.